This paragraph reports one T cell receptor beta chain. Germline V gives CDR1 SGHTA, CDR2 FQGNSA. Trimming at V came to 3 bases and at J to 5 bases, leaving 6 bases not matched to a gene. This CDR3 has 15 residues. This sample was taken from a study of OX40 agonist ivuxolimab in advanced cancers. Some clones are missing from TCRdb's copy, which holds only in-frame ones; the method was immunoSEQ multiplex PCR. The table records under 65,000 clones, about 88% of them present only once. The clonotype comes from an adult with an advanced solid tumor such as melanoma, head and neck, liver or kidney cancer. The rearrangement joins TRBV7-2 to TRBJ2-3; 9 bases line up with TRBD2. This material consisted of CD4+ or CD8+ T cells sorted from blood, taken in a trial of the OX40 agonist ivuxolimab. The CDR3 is CASSFVAGVGDTQYF. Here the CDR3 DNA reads TGTGCCAGCAGCTTCGTAGCGGGAGTAGGAGATACGCAGTATTTT.